Listed here are 15 T cell receptor beta chains from one sample, sequenced in a study of response to subunit inactivated influenza vaccine. TCRdb ran MiXCR on the RT-PCR reads and lists one entry per CDR3 protein. Of around 540,000 distinct CDR3 sequences in the sample, about 11% were seen once. The sample here was PBMCs from blood, taken on the day of vaccination. Source of these receptors: a man aged 50-59 years who received an inactivated influenza vaccine.

This clonotype was seen more than once but under ten times. V is TRBV6-5 and J is TRBJ2-7; 7 bases fit TRBD1. The length of the CDR3 is 15 residues. Germline V gives CDR1 MNHEY, CDR2 SVGAGI. Trimming took 4 bases from V and 0 from J; bases not matched to a gene: 6. The CDR3 DNA sequence: TGTGCCAGCAGTTCCCCGACAGGGATCTCCTACGAGCAGTACTTC. This sequence encodes CASSSPTGISYEQYF.

This clonotype showed up many times. The chain has TRBV20-1 and TRBJ1-2, with 8 bases lining up with TRBD1. Germline V gives CDR1 DFQATT, CDR2 SNEGSKA (reference sequence). This CDR3 has 11 residues. The CDR3 DNA reads TGCACCTCCGGACAGGGTGATGGCTACACCTTC. As protein: CTSGQGDGYTF.

This clonotype appeared a few times. The chain couples TRBV4-2 to TRBJ2-3; D uncertain. Germline loops: CDR1 LGHNA, CDR2 YNFKEQ. V lost 0 bases and J 6 bases, leaving 10 bases between the germline ends. The CDR3 is 14 residues long. DNA for the CDR3: TGTGCCAGCAGCCAAGATGTGCGGCCCGATACGCAGTATTTT. This translates into CASSQDVRPDTQYF.

This chain connects TRBV5-1 to TRBJ2-2, with a possible D match to TRBD2 (7 bases). The CDR3 contains 15 residues. Trimming took off 5 bases at V and 3 bases at J, with 14 bases between the two ends. Germline-derived CDR1 and CDR2 are SGHRS and YFSETQ. CDR3 sequence: CASRTWGGYTGELFF. CDR3 nucleotide sequence: TGCGCCAGCAGGACCTGGGGGGGCTACACCGGGGAGCTGTTTTTT. Supplemented by reference TRBV5-1 and TRBJ2-2, the full variable domain reads KAGVTQTPRYLIKTRGQQVTLSCSPISGHRSVSWYQQTPGQGLQFLFEYFSETQRNKGNFPGRFSGRQFSNSRSEMNVSTLELGDSALYLCASRTWGGYTGELFFGEGSRLTVL.

J is TRBJ2-2 and V is TRBV5-6; perhaps TRBD1 as D (6 bases). Trimming pared 1 base from V and 1 base from J, leaving 8 bases between. The CDR3 extends over 15 amino acids. Germline CDR1 SGHDT, CDR2 YYEEEE. The CDR3 sequence: CASSLMDRNTGELFF. The CDR3 DNA reads TGTGCCAGCAGCTTGATGGACAGGAACACCGGGGAGCTGTTTTTT.

This clonotype came up once. J is TRBJ2-3 and V is TRBV11-1; TRBD2 matches at 9 bases. This CDR3 is 19 amino acids long. CDR1 is SGHAT, CDR2 FQDESV, per germline (reference sequence). Losses at the gene ends were 1 base for V and 10 bases for J; bases not matched to a gene: 21. The CDR3 bases are TGTGCCAGCAGCTTAGAAGCGGTTACGCTAGCGGGACCGCGGGCGGCGCAGTATTTT. Translation: CASSLEAVTLAGPRAAQYF.

This sequence joins TRBV6-5 and TRBJ1-2; D perhaps matches TRBD1 (5 bases). CDR1 is MNHEY and CDR2 is SVGAGI in the germline V gene. The V end was cut by 2 bases, the J end by 8 bases, with 12 bases between. CDR3 length equals 13 residues. The CDR3 protein is CASSYEGAIGYTF. The CDR3 nucleotides are TGTGCCAGCAGTTACGAAGGGGCGATCGGCTACACCTTC.

The V gene is TRBV7-8, the J gene TRBJ2-1; 10 nucleotides line up with TRBD2. This CDR3 spans 15 amino acids. The V segment lost 4 bases and the J segment 10 bases; nucleotides outside the gene matches: 10. Germline CDR1 reads SGHVS; CDR2 reads FQNEAQ. This CDR3 reads CASSSSGRARREQFF. In nucleotides, the CDR3 is TGTGCCAGCAGCTCCAGCGGGAGGGCCCGTCGGGAGCAGTTCTTC.

The chain recombines TRBV5-8 with TRBJ2-2; TRBD2 matches 8 bases. J was trimmed by 5 bases and V by 1 base; bases with no gene match: 7. The CDR3 has 16 amino acids. CDR1 and CDR2 (germline): SGHTS, YDEGEE. The CDR3 DNA reads TGTGCCAGCAGCTTGCTTAGCGGGGCTTTGACCGGGGAGCTGTTTTTT. This translates into CASSLLSGALTGELFF.

A few counts support this clonotype. V is TRBV20-1 and J is TRBJ2-7; 9 nucleotides align to TRBD1. The CDR3 extends over 12 amino acids. Per the germline V gene, CDR1 is DFQATT and CDR2 is SNEGSKA (reference sequence). V shed 1 base and J 9 bases; nucleotides not matched to a gene: 4. The CDR3 protein is CSARGVTGGQYF. For the CDR3, the DNA is TGCAGTGCTAGAGGTGTGACAGGGGGGCAGTACTTC.

V and J are TRBV6-1 and TRBJ2-7, with 8 bases matching TRBD1. Germline V gene data show CDR1 as MNHNS and CDR2 as SASEGT. The V segment lost 6 bases and the J segment 7 bases; nucleotides outside the gene matches: 14. There are 15 residues in the CDR3. The CDR3 sequence is CASRQGQDLRREQYF. DNA of the CDR3: TGTGCCAGCAGACAGGGACAGGATCTTCGGCGGGAGCAGTACTTC.

J is TRBJ2-7 and V is TRBV30, with 7 nucleotides matching TRBD2. The CDR3 runs 13 residues. Unmatched junction bases numbered 4, after V lost 1 base and J lost 4 bases. CDR1 GTSNPN and CDR2 SVGIG come from the germline V gene (reference sequence). The CDR3 nucleotides are TGTGCCTGGAGTGGGGAGGGGCGATACGAGCAGTACTTC. It specifies CAWSGEGRYEQYF.

This clonotype was found many times. The genes are TRBV2 and TRBJ2-7; possible D gene TRBD2, 5 bases. Trimming left V 6 bases short and J 10 bases short, with 16 bases between. Germline loops: CDR1 SNHLY, CDR2 FYNNEI. This CDR3 comprises 12 residues. CDR3 loop: CASSNGRVDQYF. In nucleotides, the CDR3 is TGTGCCAGCAGCAACGGGCGGGTAGATCAGTACTTC.

This clonotype was seen more than once but under ten times. The V call is TRBV7-2, the J call TRBJ1-2; no reliable D call. Trimming stripped 2 bases from V and 0 bases from J, with 10 bases between. Germline CDR1 reads SGHTA; CDR2 reads FQGNSA. The CDR3 is 15 amino acids. This CDR3 is CASSLYTPTNYGYTF. In DNA form, the CDR3 reads TGTGCCAGCAGCTTATATACACCTACTAACTATGGCTACACCTTC.

This clonotype appeared a few times. The rearrangement uses TRBV20-1 and TRBJ2-3; no reliable D call. The CDR3 has 11 amino acids. Per the germline V gene, CDR1 is DFQATT and CDR2 is SNEGSKA (reference sequence). V lost 4 bases and J 6 bases, leaving 8 bases between the germline ends. CDR3 sequence: CSATYMDTQYF. Written as DNA, the CDR3 is TGCAGTGCTACCTATATGGATACGCAGTATTTT.